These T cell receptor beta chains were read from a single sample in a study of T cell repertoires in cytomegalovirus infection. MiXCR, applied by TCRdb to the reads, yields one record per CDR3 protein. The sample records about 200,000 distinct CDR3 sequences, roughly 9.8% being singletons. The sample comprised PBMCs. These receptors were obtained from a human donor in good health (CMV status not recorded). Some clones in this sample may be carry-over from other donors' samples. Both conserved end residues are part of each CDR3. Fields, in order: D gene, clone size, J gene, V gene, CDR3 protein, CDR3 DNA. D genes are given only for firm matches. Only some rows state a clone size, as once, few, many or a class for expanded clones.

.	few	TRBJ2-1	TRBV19	CASRRGSNEQFF	TGTGCCAGTAGGCGTGGGTCCAATGAGCAGTTCTTC
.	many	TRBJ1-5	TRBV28	CASIERDLLNQPQHF	TGTGCCAGCATAGAACGGGACTTACTCAATCAGCCCCAGCATTTT
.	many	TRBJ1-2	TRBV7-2	CASSLGTDYGYTF	TGTGCCAGCAGCTTAGGGACAGACTATGGCTACACCTTC
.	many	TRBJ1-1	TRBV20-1	CSASAGGAVGNTEAFF	TGCAGTGCTAGTGCGGGGGGGGCTGTTGGGAACACTGAAGCTTTCTTT
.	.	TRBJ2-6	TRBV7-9	CASSGRGSGANVLTF	TGTGCCAGCAGCGGCAGGGGTTCTGGGGCCAACGTCCTGACTTTC
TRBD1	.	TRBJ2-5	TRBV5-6	CASSTLGQGKETQYF	TGTGCCAGCAGCACCTTGGGACAGGGGAAAGAGACCCAGTACTTC
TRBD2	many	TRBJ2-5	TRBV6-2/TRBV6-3	CASRPSGRETQYF	TGTGCCAGCAGGCCTAGCGGGAGAGAGACCCAGTACTTC
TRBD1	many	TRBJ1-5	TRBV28	CASTVRQGGNQPQHF	TGTGCCAGCACCGTTCGACAGGGGGGCAATCAGCCCCAGCATTTT
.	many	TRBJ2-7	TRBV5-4	CASSLGGRGRGYEQYF	TGTGCCAGCAGCTTGGGGGGCAGGGGCCGGGGCTACGAGCAGTACTTC
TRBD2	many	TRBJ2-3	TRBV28	CASSGSGAGGDTQYF	TGTGCCAGCAGCGGTTCAGGAGCGGGGGGGGATACGCAGTATTTT
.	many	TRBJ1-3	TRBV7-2	CASSPTGFGNTIYF	TGTGCCAGCAGCCCGACAGGTTTCGGAAACACCATATATTTT
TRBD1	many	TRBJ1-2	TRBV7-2	CASSSYGTDPPYGYTF	TGTGCCAGCAGCAGCTATGGGACAGATCCTCCCTATGGCTACACCTTC
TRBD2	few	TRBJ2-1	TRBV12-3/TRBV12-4	CASSLTSGYNEQFF	TGTGCCAGCAGTTTGACTAGCGGTTACAATGAGCAGTTCTTC
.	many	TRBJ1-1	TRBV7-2	CASRLGENTEAFF	TGTGCCAGCAGACTAGGGGAGAACACTGAAGCTTTCTTT
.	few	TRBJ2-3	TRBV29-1	CSVVWTSTDTQYF	TGCAGCGTTGTGTGGACTAGCACAGATACGCAGTATTTT
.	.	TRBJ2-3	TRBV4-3	CASSQSPAASADTQYF	TGCGCCAGCAGCCAAAGTCCAGCAGCCAGCGCAGATACGCAGTATTTT
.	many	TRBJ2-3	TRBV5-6	CASSRSADTQYF	TGTGCCAGCAGTCGGTCCGCAGATACGCAGTATTTT
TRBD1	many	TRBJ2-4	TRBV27	CASSAAGGRGNIQYF	TGTGCCAGCAGTGCCGCAGGGGGCCGGGGAAACATTCAGTACTTC
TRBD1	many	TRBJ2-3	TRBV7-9	CASTLGDRTTDTQYF	TGTGCCAGCACCCTTGGGGACAGGACCACAGATACGCAGTATTTT
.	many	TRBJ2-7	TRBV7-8	CASSPEGRVGGEQYF	TGTGCCAGCAGCCCAGAGGGCAGGGTGGGGGGCGAGCAGTACTTC
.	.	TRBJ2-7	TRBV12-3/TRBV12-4	CASSLRGEVPYEQYF	TGTGCCAGCAGTTTAAGGGGGGAGGTTCCCTACGAGCAGTACTTC
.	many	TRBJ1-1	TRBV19	CASSIRVRLTGREAFF	TGTGCCAGTAGTATTAGGGTCCGATTGACAGGACGTGAGGCTTTCTTT
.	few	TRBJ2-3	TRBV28	CASRGVTLTDTQYF	TGTGCCAGCCGTGGAGTAACCCTCACAGATACGCAGTATTTT
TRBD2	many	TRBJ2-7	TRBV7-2	CASSLVASGAYEQYF	TGTGCCAGCAGCCTTGTGGCTAGCGGGGCCTACGAGCAGTACTTC
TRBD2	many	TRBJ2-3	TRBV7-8	CASRTSGGAGDTQYF	TGTGCCAGCAGGACTAGCGGGGGGGCCGGAGATACGCAGTATTTT
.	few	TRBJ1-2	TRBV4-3	CASSQDPGHRYGYTF	TGCGCCAGCAGCCAAGATCCGGGACACCGCTATGGCTACACCTTC
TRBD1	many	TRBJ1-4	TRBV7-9	CASSLGVVRDREEKLFF	TGTGCCAGCAGCTTAGGAGTTGTTAGGGACAGAGAAGAAAAACTGTTTTTT
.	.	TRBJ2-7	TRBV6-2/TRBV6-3	CASRTRGHYEQYF	TGTGCCAGCAGGACTCGGGGCCACTACGAGCAGTACTTC
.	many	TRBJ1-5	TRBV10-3	CAISESIVGSAQPQHF	TGTGCCATCAGTGAGTCGATCGTTGGGAGTGCTCAGCCCCAGCATTTT
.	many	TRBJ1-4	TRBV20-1	CSAGGMEEKLFF	TGCAGTGCTGGGGGAATGGAGGAAAAACTGTTTTTT
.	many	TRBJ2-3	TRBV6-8	CASSYSYDRSTDTQYF	TGTGCCAGCAGTTACTCGTATGACAGGTCGACAGATACGCAGTATTTT
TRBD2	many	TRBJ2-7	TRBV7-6	CASSDGLAGGSGGYEQYF	TGTGCCAGCAGCGATGGACTAGCGGGAGGGTCGGGAGGGTACGAGCAGTACTTC
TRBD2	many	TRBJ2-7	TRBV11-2	CASSITSGGSGLYEQYF	TGTGCCAGCAGCATCACCAGCGGTGGTAGCGGGCTCTACGAGCAGTACTTC
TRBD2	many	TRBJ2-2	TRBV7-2	CASSLLAGGNTGELFF	TGTGCCAGCAGCCTACTAGCGGGAGGGAACACCGGGGAGCTGTTTTTT
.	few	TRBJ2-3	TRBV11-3	CASSFSGRDTQYF	TGTGCCAGCAGCTTCTCCGGCCGGGATACGCAGTATTTT